A single sample gave rise to the 14 T cell receptor beta chains below, sequenced in a study of T cells in Graves' hyperthyroidism and ophthalmopathy. Amplified TCR beta CDR3 regions came from RNA transcripts. The HTBI set primed first-round TCR CDR3 RT-PCR. One entry per CDR3 protein results from TCRdb running MiXCR on the multiplex PCR reads. Among about 400,000 distinct CDR3 sequences, roughly 13% were seen once, and the ten largest hold 25% to 30%. Sequenced sample: blood. These receptors originate from a man in his forties or fifties with Graves' ophthalmopathy.

This chain connects TRBV7-2 to TRBJ2-1; 9 bases align to TRBD2. The ends lost 7 bases at V and 9 bases at J; junction bases unmatched: 13. CDR1 is SGHTA, CDR2 FQGNSA, per germline. The CDR3 runs to 15 residues. The CDR3, as DNA: TGTGCCAGCACCGTAGGGGGCGCGGGAGGGTCTGAGCAGTTCTTC. Encoded protein: CASTVGGAGGSEQFF.

This clonotype was found many times. J is TRBJ2-7 and V is TRBV6-1, with TRBD2 as a possible D gene (6 bases). The germline V and J ends were trimmed by 8 bases and 2 bases, with 19 bases remaining between them. This CDR3 contains 15 residues. Germline loops: CDR1 MNHNS, CDR2 SASEGT. CDR3 protein: CASRTSPGETYEQYF. CDR3 sequence (DNA): TGTGCCAGCCGAACCTCCCCGGGGGAGACCTACGAGCAGTACTTC.

The sample holds many counts of this clonotype. J is TRBJ2-5 and V is TRBV12-3 or TRBV12-4, with D perhaps matching TRBD2 (6 bases). Trimming removed 6 bases at V and 3 bases at J, with 17 bases between. This CDR3 has 15 residues. DNA of the CDR3: TGTGCCAGCAGCCCCCGGGCCGGGGGAGAAGAGACCCAGTACTTC. The encoded protein is CASSPRAGGEETQYF.

This clonotype was seen ten or more times. The chain couples TRBV28 to TRBJ1-2; D perhaps matches TRBD1 (6 bases). The CDR3 loop spans 14 amino acids. Trimming took 2 bases from V and 4 from J, leaving 11 bases between them. Germline values: CDR1 MDHEN, CDR2 SYDVKM. The CDR3 is CASSLSGTIYGYTF. In DNA form, the CDR3 reads TGTGCCAGCAGTTTAAGCGGGACAATCTATGGCTACACCTTC.

The table lists this clonotype with many counts. The V and J genes are TRBV30 and TRBJ1-2; no reliable D call. The CDR3 loop spans 12 amino acids. In germline, CDR1 is GTSNPN, CDR2 SVGIG (reference sequence). Trimming pared 3 bases from V and 3 bases from J, leaving 8 bases between. The CDR3 DNA reads as TGTGCCTGGAGAAAGGTGGACTATGGCTACACCTTC. Protein sequence: CAWRKVDYGYTF.

This clonotype showed up just a few times. The chain recombines TRBV29-1 with TRBJ2-3; no clear D gene. The CDR3 covers 9 residues. In germline, CDR1 is SQVTM, CDR2 ANQGSEA. The V and J ends lost 8 bases and 5 bases respectively, with 5 bases between them. CDR3 region: CSPRDTQYF. CDR3 bases: TGCAGCCCAAGAGATACGCAGTATTTT.

This clonotype has at least ten counts. This chain joins TRBV5-1 and TRBJ2-7, with 9 bases identical to TRBD1. The CDR3 extends over 13 amino acids. Germline V gene data show CDR1 as SGHRS and CDR2 as YFSETQ. The V segment lost 5 bases and the J segment 3 bases; nucleotides outside the gene matches: 3. The CDR3 coding sequence is TGCGCCAGCAGGGAGACAGGGGGCTACGAGCAGTACTTC. Encoded protein: CASRETGGYEQYF.

The V gene is TRBV7-6, the J gene TRBJ2-7; 12 bases line up with TRBD2. The V segment lost 1 base and the J segment 3 bases; nucleotides outside the gene matches: 7. The CDR3 runs 17 residues. Germline V CDR1 and CDR2: SGHVS, FNYEAQ. Written as DNA, the CDR3 is TGTGCCAGCAGCTTAGTCGGCGCTAGCGGGAGGGTCTACGAGCAGTACTTC. The encoded protein is CASSLVGASGRVYEQYF.

This clonotype was counted at least ten times. The CDR3 region is CASSLVPDQETQYF. CDR3 nucleotide sequence: TGTGCCAGCAGTTTGGTTCCGGATCAAGAGACCCAGTACTTC. The chain carries TRBV12-3 or TRBV12-4 and TRBJ2-5, with no clear D. V lost 3 bases, J lost 2 bases, and 10 bases lay in between. This CDR3 contains 14 residues.

This clonotype has only a few counts. The V and J genes are TRBV3-1 and TRBJ1-3; no definite D call. Deletions cut 4 bases from V and 4 bases from J, with 14 bases between. The CDR3 is 15 amino acids. Germline V gene lookup returns CDR1 LGHDT and CDR2 YNNKEL (reference sequence). Here the CDR3 reads CASSLTPGPGNTIYF. Written as DNA, the CDR3 is TGTGCCAGCAGCCTCACGCCCGGGCCGGGAAACACCATATATTTT. The full variable domain, rest sourced from reference TRBV3-1 and TRBJ1-3, is DTAVSQTPKYLVTQMGNDKSIKCEQNLGHDTMYWYKQDSKKFLKIMFSYNNKELIINETVPNRFSPKSPDKAHLNLHINSLELGDSAVYFCASSLTPGPGNTIYFGEGSWLTVV.

The V call is TRBV7-9, the J call TRBJ2-2; 7 bases agree with TRBD1. The CDR3 runs 19 residues. The germline V gene has CDR1 SEHNR and CDR2 FQNEAQ (reference sequence). The junction had 10 bases not matched to a gene; V was cut back by 0 bases and J by 0 bases. In nucleotides, the CDR3 is TGTGCCAGCAGCTTAGCGTGGCAGGGGGACAGCGCGAACACCGGGGAGCTGTTTTTT. Amino acid sequence: CASSLAWQGDSANTGELFF.

This clonotype was seen ten or more times. The genes are TRBV29-1 and TRBJ2-7; 14 bases map to TRBD2. J lost 6 bases, V lost 5 bases, and 6 bases had no gene match. The CDR3 contains 14 residues. Germline V gives CDR1 SQVTM, CDR2 ANQGSEA. The CDR3 nucleotides read TGCAGCGTTCGACTAGCGGGAGGGTCTCTCGAGCAGTACTTC. Protein: CSVRLAGGSLEQYF.

The V call is TRBV25-1, the J call TRBJ2-3, with D unclear. This CDR3 comprises 13 residues. CDR1 MGHDK and CDR2 SYGVNS come from the germline V gene. V was shortened by 8 bases and J by 3 bases, with 12 bases between the two germline ends. CDR3: CASRGTETDTQYF. CDR3 sequence (DNA): TGTGCCAGCCGAGGCACAGAGACAGATACGCAGTATTTT.

This clonotype has a count of ten or more. J is TRBJ1-1 and V is TRBV28; D is possibly TRBD1 (6 bases). Trimming took 6 bases from V and 0 from J, leaving 14 bases between them. The CDR3 has 15 residues. The germline V gene encodes CDR1 MDHEN and CDR2 SYDVKM. The CDR3 sequence is CASSPSGQLNTEAFF. The CDR3 bases are TGTGCCAGCAGCCCCTCCGGACAGCTGAACACTGAAGCTTTCTTT.